This T cell receptor (beta chain) is from a study of T cell repertoires in cytomegalovirus infection (dated by TCRdb to about 2019). Describing the broader study: The peptide stimulations were aimed at well-studied HLA-B-restricted epitopes as well as recently identified HLA-C-restricted CMV epitopes, whose presentation resists viral immunomodulation. Because public TCR beta signatures pointed to carriage of CMV infection together with the matching HLA type, the HLA type of each donor mattered for the analysis. Here is what the overall study found, with its caveats: The ex vivo response was dominated by HLA-C-restricted CMV-specific TCR beta clonotypes, which also provided the single most frequent clonotype in two of eight donors. In both this cohort and an independent roughly 330-donor cohort, the cumulative frequency of public TCR beta family members distinguished carriers of CMV infection plus the relevant HLA type.

The germline V gene supplies CDR1 SGHAT and CDR2 FQNNGV. From its cysteine to its phenylalanine, the CDR3 spans 16 amino acids. Kept here is only the CDR3 DNA, which spans 48 bases and is read in frame from base 1. V lost 1 base and J lost 0 bases; the stretch between them is 10 bases long. The sample's treatment or condition, from its label and the paper: in vitro stimulation with specific CMV peptide epitopes to enrich CMV-specific T cells. Reads for this sample came from an Illumina HiSeq 1500. TCRdb reprocessed the public reads (quality trimming at Q25 with fastp, clone calling with MiXCR) and kept in-frame beta chains. CDR3 protein duplicates are merged, each entry listing the most common genes and DNA. For this sample there are about 700,000 distinct CDR3 sequences; roughly 30% appear just once. Of the sample, about 20% is held by the ten largest clones. This clonotype has only one observation. Its target antigen remains unknown. Base qualities are missing; no much larger clone stands one base away. One read amounts to weak evidence.

This sequence uses TRBV11-2 and TRBJ2-1, with no D gene named confidently. Sequencing used cultured PBMCs, obtained from culture after CMV antigen stimulation. This sequence was found in a human donor in good health (CMV status not recorded). Some clones in this sample may be carry-over from other donors' samples. DNA sequence: TGTGCCAGCAGCTTAGGCGCTACTTTCTCCTACAATGAGCAGTTCTTC. Translated, it reads CASSLGATFSYNEQFF.